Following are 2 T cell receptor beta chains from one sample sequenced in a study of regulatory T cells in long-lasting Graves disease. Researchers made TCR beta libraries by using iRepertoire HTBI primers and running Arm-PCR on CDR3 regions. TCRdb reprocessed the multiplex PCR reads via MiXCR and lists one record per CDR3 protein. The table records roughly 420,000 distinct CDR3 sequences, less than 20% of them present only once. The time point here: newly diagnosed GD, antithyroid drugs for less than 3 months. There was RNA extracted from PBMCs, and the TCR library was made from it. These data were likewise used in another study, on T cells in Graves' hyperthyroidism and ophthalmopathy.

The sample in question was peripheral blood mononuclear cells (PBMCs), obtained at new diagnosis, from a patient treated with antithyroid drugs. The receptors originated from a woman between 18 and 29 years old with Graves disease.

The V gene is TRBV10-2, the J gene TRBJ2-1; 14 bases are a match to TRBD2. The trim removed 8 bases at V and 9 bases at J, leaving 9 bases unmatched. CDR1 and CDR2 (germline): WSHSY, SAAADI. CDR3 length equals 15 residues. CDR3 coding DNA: TGCGCCAGCGTTCTAGGGACTAGCGGGAGTATTGAGCAGTTCTTC. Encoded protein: CASVLGTSGSIEQFF.

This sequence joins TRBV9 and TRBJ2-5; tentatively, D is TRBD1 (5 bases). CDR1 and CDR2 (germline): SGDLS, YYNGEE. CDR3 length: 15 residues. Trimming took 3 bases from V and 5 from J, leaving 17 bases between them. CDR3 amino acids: CASSAGPHQGETQYF. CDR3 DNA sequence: TGTGCCAGCAGCGCCGGCCCTCACCAGGGCGAGACCCAGTACTTC.